A single sample gave rise to the 8 T cell receptor beta chains below, sequenced in a study of T cells after yellow fever vaccination. TCRdb used MiXCR to reprocess the 5' RACE reads, holding one entry per CDR3 protein. The data hold under 250,000 distinct CDR3 sequences, with less than 8.5% observed a single time. This specimen consisted of CD4+ T cells sorted from PBMCs, obtained 15 days after the yellow fever booster vaccination. These receptors came from a man aged 25 to 45 who received the YFV17D yellow fever vaccine.

This chain links TRBV3-1 with TRBJ1-1; D gene uncertain. V was clipped by 1 base and J by 6 bases, with 3 bases between them. Germline V gene data show CDR1 as LGHDT and CDR2 as YNNKEL (reference sequence). The CDR3 totals 11 residues. CDR3 in amino acids: CASSQVSEAFF. The CDR3 coding sequence is TGTGCCAGCAGCCAAGTTTCTGAAGCTTTCTTT.

This chain connects TRBV28 to TRBJ2-6; D not certain. The CDR3 totals 12 residues. Germline V lookup: CDR1 MDHEN, CDR2 SYDVKM. V dropped 7 bases and J dropped 2 bases, with 3 bases sitting between them. The chain's CDR3 is CASTTGANVLTF. Here the CDR3 DNA reads TGTGCCAGCACCACTGGGGCCAACGTCCTGACTTTC.

The chain employs TRBV19 and TRBJ2-2; no firm D call. The ends were cut back, 2 bases at V and 7 bases at J, with 5 bases in the middle. The length of the CDR3 is 12 residues. Germline values: CDR1 LNHDA, CDR2 SQIVND (reference sequence). Here the CDR3 reads CASSIKVGELFF. DNA of the CDR3: TGTGCCAGTAGTATAAAGGTCGGGGAGCTGTTTTTT. The whole variable domain, filled in from reference TRBV19 and TRBJ2-2, reads DGGITQSPKYLFRKEGQNVTLSCEQNLNHDAMYWYRQDPGQGLRLIYYSQIVNDFQKGDIAEGYSVSREKKESFPLTVTSAQKNPTAFYLCASSIKVGELFFGEGSRLTVL.

This clonotype was seen a handful of times. In nucleotides, the CDR3 is TGTGCCAGCCGGAACACCCCCATTCAGTACTTC. It codes for CASRNTPIQYF. The rearrangement joins TRBV6-6 to TRBJ2-4; D unresolved. This CDR3 contains 11 residues. Trimming took off 8 bases at V and 9 bases at J, with 11 bases between the two ends. Germline V lookup: CDR1 MNHNY, CDR2 SVGAGI (reference sequence).

This rearrangement joins TRBV20-1 to TRBJ2-7; TRBD2 agrees at 11 bases. Germline values: CDR1 DFQATT, CDR2 SNEGSKA (reference sequence). The CDR3 spans 14 residues. The J segment lost 2 bases and the V segment lost 5 bases, leaving 5 bases of the junction unmatched. Written as DNA, the CDR3 is TGCAGTGCTTCGACTAGCGGGGAGACCTACGAGCAGTACTTC. Its translation is CSASTSGETYEQYF.

This clonotype was recorded only once. CDR3 DNA: TGCAGTGCTAGAGAGCGACTACCTGGTTTGGAGACCCAGTACTTC. Protein sequence: CSARERLPGLETQYF. The chain carries TRBV20-1 and TRBJ2-5; D perhaps matches TRBD2 (5 bases). Trimming removed 0 bases at V and 5 bases at J, with 16 bases between. Germline lookup yields CDR1 DFQATT and CDR2 SNEGSKA (reference sequence). The CDR3 extends over 15 amino acids.

The chain carries TRBV7-9 and TRBJ2-1, with 7 bases matching TRBD2. Germline V lookup: CDR1 SEHNR, CDR2 FQNEAQ (reference sequence). The ends lost 1 base at V and 11 bases at J; junction bases unmatched: 8. CDR3 length: 14 residues. The CDR3 sequence: CASSLGGGPRKQFF. The CDR3 bases are TGTGCCAGCAGCTTAGGGGGGGGTCCTAGGAAGCAGTTCTTC.

The chain employs TRBV5-6 and TRBJ2-1; D is unresolved. CDR3 length: 14 amino acids. Germline-derived CDR1 and CDR2 are SGHDT and YYEEEE. Trimming pared 3 bases from V and 9 bases from J, leaving 16 bases between. The CDR3 is CASSSTGVVGEQFF. CDR3 bases: TGTGCCAGCAGCTCAACTGGGGTCGTCGGTGAGCAGTTCTTC.